This T cell receptor beta chain originates from a study of cytomegalovirus exposure and HLA in healthy donors. Study-wide points: Being productive about 87% or about 30% of the time was typical of most TCR beta V segments in an earlier analysis. Further analysis was carried out later, and it showed several of the most significant clusters appearing linked to common viral pathogens. Per a later analysis, HLA-associated TCR beta chains showed more clonal expansion than other, equally common TCR beta chains.

Regarding this clone: Its matching antigen is unknown.

There are 15 residues in the CDR3. Per the germline V gene, CDR1 is SEHNR and CDR2 is FQNEAQ (reference sequence). The PCR ran on 60 Vbeta and 13 Jbeta primers. Clones were read by immunoSEQ multiplex PCR, and TCRdb kept only the in-frame ones, dropping some. The sample holds 110,000 or so clones; approximately 69% are singletons and the top ten take around 4.3%. Sample: PBMCs. The genes are TRBV7-9 and TRBJ2-6, with TRBD1 matching over 7 bases. The sequence came from a woman in her forties in good health and CMV-seropositive. CDR3 sequence (DNA): TGTTCCCTACGGACAGGCTCCTCTGGGGCCAACGTCCTGACTTTC. Its protein is CSLRTGSSGANVLTF.